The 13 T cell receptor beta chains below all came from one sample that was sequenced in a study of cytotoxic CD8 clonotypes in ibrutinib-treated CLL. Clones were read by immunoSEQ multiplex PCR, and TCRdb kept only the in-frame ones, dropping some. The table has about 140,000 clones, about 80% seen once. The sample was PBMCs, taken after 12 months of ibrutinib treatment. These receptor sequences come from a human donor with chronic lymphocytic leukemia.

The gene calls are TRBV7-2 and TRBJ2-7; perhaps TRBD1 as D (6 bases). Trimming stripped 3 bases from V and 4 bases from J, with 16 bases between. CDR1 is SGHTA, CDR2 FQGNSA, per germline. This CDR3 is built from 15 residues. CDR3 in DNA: TGTGCCAGCAGCTTTACCCCCGGGACAAGATACGAGCAGTACTTC. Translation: CASSFTPGTRYEQYF.

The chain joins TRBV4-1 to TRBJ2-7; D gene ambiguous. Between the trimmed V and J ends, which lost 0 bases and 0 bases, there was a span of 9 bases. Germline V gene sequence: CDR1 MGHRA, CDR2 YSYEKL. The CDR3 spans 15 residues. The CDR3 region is CASSQDHLSSYEQYF. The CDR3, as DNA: TGCGCCAGCAGCCAAGATCACCTAAGCTCCTACGAGCAGTACTTC.

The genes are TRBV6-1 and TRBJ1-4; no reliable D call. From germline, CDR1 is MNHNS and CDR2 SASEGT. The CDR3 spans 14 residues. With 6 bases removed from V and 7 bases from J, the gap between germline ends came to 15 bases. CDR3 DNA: TGTGCCAGCAGGGGAACCCTAGCGAGTGAAAAACTGTTTTTT. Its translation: CASRGTLASEKLFF.

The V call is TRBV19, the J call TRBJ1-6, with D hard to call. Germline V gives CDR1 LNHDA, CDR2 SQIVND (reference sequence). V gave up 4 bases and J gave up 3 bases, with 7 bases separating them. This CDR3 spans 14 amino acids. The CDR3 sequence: CASSTHLYNSPLHF. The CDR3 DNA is TGTGCCAGTAGTACTCATCTCTATAATTCACCCCTCCACTTT.

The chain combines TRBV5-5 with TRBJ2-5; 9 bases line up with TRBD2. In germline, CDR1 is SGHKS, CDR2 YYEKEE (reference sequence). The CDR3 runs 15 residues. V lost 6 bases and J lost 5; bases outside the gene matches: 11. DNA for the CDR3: TGTGCCAGCACAGGGGCGGGAGGGCCTTGGGAGACCCAGTACTTC. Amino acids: CASTGAGGPWETQYF.

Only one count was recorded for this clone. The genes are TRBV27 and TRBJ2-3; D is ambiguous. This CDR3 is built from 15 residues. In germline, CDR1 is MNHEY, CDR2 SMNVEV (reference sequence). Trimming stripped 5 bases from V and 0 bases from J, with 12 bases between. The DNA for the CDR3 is TGTGCCAGCAGTCGTATACCACCTAGCACAGATACGCAGTATTTT. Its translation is CASSRIPPSTDTQYF.

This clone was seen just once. CDR3 DNA: TGTGCCAGCAGCCCACAACAGGGCCCGGGGACTGAAGCTTTCTTT. Its protein is CASSPQQGPGTEAFF. This chain joins TRBV7-9 and TRBJ1-1, with a possible D match to TRBD1 (6 bases). This CDR3 is 15 amino acids long. V lost 5 bases and J lost 5, with 18 bases in between. Germline-derived CDR1 and CDR2 are SEHNR and FQNEAQ (reference sequence).

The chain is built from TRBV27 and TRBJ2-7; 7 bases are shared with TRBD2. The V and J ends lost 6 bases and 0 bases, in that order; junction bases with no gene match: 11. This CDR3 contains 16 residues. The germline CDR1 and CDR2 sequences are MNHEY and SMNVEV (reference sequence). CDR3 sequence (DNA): TGTGCCAGCAGGCTTCGTGGGGGGGACTACTCCTACGAGCAGTACTTC. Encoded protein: CASRLRGGDYSYEQYF.

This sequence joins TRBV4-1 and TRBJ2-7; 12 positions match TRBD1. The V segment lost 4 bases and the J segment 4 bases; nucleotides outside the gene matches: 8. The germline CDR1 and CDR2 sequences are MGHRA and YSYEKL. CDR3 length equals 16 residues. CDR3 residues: CASSLFPGQGAYEQYF. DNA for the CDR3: TGCGCCAGCAGCCTCTTCCCGGGACAGGGGGCGTACGAGCAGTACTTC.

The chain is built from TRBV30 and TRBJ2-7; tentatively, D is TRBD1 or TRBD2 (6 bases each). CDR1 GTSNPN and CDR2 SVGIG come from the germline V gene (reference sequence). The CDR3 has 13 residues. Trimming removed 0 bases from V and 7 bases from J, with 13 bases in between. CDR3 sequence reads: CAWSVYQGREQYF. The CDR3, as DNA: TGTGCCTGGAGTGTATACCAGGGGAGGGAGCAGTACTTC.

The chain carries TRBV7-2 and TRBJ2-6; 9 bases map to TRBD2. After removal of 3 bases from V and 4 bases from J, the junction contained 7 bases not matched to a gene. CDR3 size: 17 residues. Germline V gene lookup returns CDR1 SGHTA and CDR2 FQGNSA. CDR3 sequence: CASSLIAGVTGANVLTF. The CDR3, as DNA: TGTGCCAGCAGCTTGATAGCGGGAGTAACCGGGGCCAACGTCCTGACTTTC.

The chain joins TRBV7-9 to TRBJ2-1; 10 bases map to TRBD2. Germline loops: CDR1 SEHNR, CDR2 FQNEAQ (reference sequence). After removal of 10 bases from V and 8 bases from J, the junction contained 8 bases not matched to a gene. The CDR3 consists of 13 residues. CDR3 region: CATQASGSDEQFF. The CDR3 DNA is TGTGCCACCCAGGCTAGCGGGAGCGATGAGCAGTTCTTC.

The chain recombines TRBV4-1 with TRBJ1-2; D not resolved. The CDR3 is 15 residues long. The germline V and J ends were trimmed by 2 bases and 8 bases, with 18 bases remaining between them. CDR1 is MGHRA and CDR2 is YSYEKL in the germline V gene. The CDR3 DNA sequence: TGCGCCAGCAGCCAAATCCTGACGGTCCTATTCGGCTACACCTTC. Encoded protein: CASSQILTVLFGYTF.